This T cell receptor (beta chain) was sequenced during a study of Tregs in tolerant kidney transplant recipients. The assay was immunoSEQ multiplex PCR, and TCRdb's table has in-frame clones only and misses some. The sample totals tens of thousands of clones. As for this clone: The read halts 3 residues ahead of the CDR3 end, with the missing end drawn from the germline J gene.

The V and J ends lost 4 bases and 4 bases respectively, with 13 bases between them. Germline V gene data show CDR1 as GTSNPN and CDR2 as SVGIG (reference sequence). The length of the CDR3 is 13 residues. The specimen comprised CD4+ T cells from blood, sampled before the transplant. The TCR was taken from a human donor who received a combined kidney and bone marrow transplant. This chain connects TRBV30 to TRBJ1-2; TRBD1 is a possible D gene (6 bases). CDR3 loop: CAWTDSIAYGYTF. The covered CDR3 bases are TGTGCCTGGACGGACAGTATAGCCTATGGC.